This passage covers 3 T cell receptor beta chains from one sample sequenced in a study of T-cell reconstitution after alpha-beta-depleted transplantation in children. Preparation of the TCRbeta library was carried out with unique molecular identifiers. TCRdb reanalysed the PCR reads using MiXCR and keeps one entry per CDR3 protein. The profile covers 500,000 to 650,000 distinct CDR3 sequences, with approximately 13% appearing a single time and about 2% taken by the ten largest. This specimen was PBMCs, mostly from graft donor cells, taken 360 days after TCRalphabeta/CD19-depleted stem cell transplant. These TCRs come from a male patient between 10 and 17 years old who had a stem cell transplant for acute myeloid leukemia, so the T cells may come from the graft donor.

This clonotype came up a few times. The CDR3 protein is CASSLGMLPTGETQYF. The CDR3 DNA follows: TGTGCCAGCAGTTTAGGAATGCTTCCCACGGGAGAGACCCAGTACTTC. This chain connects TRBV12-3 or TRBV12-4 to TRBJ2-5; D is unclear. This CDR3 comprises 16 residues. V was clipped by 1 base and J by 4 bases, with 16 bases between them.

The genes are TRBV12-3 or TRBV12-4 and TRBJ2-4, with TRBD1 matching over 7 bases. J gave up 6 bases and V 6 bases, and 5 bases lay outside the gene matches. The CDR3 totals 13 residues. The chain's CDR3 is CASSTGVINIQYF. The CDR3 nucleotides read TGTGCCAGCAGCACAGGGGTGATAAACATTCAGTACTTC.

This clonotype was detected only a few times. This chain links TRBV28 with TRBJ2-7, with 8 bases identical to TRBD1. Trimming cost V 2 bases and J 3 bases; bases outside gene matches: 6. The CDR3 is 15 residues long. Germline-derived CDR1 and CDR2 are MDHEN and SYDVKM. The CDR3 DNA reads as TGTGCCAGCAGTTTAGGCGACAGGGGTTACTACGAGCAGTACTTC. As protein: CASSLGDRGYYEQYF.